Included here is one TCR beta chain sequence, with context. The data stem from a study of vaccination and CD4 T cells after COVID-19. The CDR3 length is 13 residues. Germline CDR1 is MNHEY and CDR2 is SMNVEV (reference sequence). Deletions cut 4 bases from V and 0 bases from J, with 4 bases between. TCRdb re-analysed the PCR reads in MiXCR, keeping a single row per CDR3 protein. Among 12,000 to 15,000 distinct CDR3 sequences listed, roughly three quarters were seen once. The rearrangement joins TRBV27 to TRBJ1-3; D is uncertain. The sequencing used CD4+ T cells from blood, collected after SARS-CoV-2 vaccination. This clonotype was sampled from a human donor who had recovered from COVID-19. DNA for the CDR3: TGTGCCAGCAGTTCGTTCTCTGGAAACACCATATATTTT. As protein: CASSSFSGNTIYF.